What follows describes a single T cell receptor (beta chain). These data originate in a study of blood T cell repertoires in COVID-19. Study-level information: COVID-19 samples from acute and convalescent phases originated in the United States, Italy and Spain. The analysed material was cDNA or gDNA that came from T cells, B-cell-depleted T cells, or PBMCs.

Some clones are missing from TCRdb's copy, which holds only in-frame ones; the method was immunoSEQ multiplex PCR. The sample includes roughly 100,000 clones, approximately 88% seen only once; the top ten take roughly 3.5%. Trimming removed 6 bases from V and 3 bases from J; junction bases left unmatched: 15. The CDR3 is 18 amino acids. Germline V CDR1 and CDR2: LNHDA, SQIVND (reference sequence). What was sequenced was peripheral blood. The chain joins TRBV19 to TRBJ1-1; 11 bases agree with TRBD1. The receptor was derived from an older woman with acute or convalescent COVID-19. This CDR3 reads CASSPLPGQGARDTEAFF. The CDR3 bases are TGTGCCAGTAGCCCTTTACCTGGACAGGGGGCTAGGGACACTGAAGCTTTCTTT.